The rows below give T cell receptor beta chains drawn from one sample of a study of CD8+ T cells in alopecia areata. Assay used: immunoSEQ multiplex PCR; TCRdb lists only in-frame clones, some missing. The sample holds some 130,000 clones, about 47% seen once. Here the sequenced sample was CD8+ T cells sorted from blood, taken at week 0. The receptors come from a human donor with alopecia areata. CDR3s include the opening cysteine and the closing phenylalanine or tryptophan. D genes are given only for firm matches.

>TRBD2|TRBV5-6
CASSWTSGDFYEQYF
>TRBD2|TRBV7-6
CASSSTSGGHDNEQFF
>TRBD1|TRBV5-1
CASSWGQGLSYEQYF
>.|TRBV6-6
CASSYWTANTGELFF
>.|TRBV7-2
CASSPYPTGNNEQFF
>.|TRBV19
CASSLVREEGNYGYTF
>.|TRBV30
CAWNVGDTGELFF
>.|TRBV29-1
CSVQGISYEQYF
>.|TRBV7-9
CASSPRVLDSPLHF
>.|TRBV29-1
CSVELGDNSPLHF
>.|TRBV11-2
CASSSIQETQYF
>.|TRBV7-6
CASSSTGAGDEKLFF
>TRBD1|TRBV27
CASSLSPGTGGSGELFF
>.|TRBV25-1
CASSVGPHVMIHF
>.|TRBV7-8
CASSPPEGGYNEQFF
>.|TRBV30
CAWIWAANTGELFF
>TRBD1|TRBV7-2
CASRPGTGRYNEQFF
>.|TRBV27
CASRTDSYEQYF
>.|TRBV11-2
CASSLARDYEQYF
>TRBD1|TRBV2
CASMSRGYTDTQYF
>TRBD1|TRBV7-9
CASSSTGTGLIFGYTF
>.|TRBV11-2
CASSFDGYEQYF
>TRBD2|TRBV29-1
CSVEPGLAVIYTQYF
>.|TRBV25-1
CASSDQRTAHYNSPLHF
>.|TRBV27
CASSPLGGTGANVLTF
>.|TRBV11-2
CASSPGSELFF
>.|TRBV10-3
CAISEEKAFPYEQYF
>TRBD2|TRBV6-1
CASSGLAGGYNEQFF
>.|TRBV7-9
CASSLEVKSGANVLTF
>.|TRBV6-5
CASSYSGDEQFF
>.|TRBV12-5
CASGYTGELFF
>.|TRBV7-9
CASSSRAATGTQYF
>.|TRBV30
CAWTLDSPEQYF
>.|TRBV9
CASSERGQWDPNSPLHF
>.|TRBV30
CAWSASTDTQYF
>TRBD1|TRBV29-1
CSVLETGWNEKLFF
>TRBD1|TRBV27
CASSFSSYRGEETQYF
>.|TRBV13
CASSLGNTEAFF
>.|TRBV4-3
CASSQVRSGADTQYF
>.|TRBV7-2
CASSLVRGKNYGYTF
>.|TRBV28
CAVGGNEQFF
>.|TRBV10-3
CAITDYSGANVLTF
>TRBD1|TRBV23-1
CASHRKPDRGHVDTQYF
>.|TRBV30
CAWSVSGSANYGYTF
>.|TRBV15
CATSRDQGGTQETQYF